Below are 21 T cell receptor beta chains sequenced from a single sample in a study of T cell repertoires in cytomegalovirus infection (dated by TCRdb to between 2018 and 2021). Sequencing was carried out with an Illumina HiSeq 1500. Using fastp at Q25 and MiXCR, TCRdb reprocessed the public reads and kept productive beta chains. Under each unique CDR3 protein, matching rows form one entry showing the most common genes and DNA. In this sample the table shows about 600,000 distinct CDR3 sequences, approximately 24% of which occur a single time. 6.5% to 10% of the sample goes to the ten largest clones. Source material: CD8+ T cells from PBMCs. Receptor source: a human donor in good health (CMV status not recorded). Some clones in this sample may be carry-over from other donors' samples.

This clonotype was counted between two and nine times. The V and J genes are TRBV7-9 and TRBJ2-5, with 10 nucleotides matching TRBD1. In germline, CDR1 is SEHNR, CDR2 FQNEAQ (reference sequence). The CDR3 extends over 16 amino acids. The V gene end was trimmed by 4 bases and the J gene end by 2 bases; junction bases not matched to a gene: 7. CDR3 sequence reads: CASSSDDRGQQETQYF. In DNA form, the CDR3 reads TGTGCCAGCAGCTCGGATGACAGGGGGCAACAAGAGACCCAGTACTTC.

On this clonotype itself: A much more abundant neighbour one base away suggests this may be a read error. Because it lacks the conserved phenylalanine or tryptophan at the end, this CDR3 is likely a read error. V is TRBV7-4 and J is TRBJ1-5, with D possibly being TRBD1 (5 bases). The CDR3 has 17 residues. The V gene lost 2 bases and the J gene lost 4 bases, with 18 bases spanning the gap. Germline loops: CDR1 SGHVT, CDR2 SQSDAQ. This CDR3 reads CASSLWRGGLENQPQHL. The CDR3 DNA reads TGTGCCAGCAGCTTATGGCGGGGCGGATTAGAGAATCAGCCCCAGCATTTG.

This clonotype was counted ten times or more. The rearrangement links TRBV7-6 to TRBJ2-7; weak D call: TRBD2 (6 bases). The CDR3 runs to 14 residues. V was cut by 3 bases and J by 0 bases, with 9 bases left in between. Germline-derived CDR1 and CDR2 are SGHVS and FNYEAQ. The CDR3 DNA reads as TGTGCCAGCAGCTTCGACGGGAGCTCCTACGAGCAGTACTTC. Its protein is CASSFDGSSYEQYF.

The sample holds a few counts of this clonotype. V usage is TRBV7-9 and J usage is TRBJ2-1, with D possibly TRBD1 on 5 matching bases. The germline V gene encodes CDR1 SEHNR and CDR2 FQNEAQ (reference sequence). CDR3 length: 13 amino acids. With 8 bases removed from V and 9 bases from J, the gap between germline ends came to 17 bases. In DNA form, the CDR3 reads TGTGCCAGCGACTCAGGGCCAACAAGTGAGCAGTTCTTC. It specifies CASDSGPTSEQFF.

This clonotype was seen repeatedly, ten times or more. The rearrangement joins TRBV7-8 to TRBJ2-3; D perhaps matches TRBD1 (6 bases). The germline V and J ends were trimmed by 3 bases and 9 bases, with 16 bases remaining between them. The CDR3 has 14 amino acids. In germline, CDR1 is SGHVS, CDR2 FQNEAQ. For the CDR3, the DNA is TGTGCCAGCAGCTTTGTGGGGGCGAGTCCCACGCAGTATTTT. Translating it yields CASSFVGASPTQYF.

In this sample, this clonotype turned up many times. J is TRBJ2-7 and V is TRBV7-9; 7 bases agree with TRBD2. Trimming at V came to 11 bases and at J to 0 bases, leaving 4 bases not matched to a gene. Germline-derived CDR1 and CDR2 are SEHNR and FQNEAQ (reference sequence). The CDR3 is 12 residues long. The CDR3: CACQRGSYEQYF. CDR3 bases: TGTGCCTGTCAGCGGGGCTCCTACGAGCAGTACTTC.

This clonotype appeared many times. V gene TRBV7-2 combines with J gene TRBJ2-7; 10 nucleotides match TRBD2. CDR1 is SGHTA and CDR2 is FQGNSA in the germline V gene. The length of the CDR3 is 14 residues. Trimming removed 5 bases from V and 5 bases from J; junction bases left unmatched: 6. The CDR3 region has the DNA TGTGCCAGCAGCGCCCTAGCGGGGGAGGACGAGCAGTACTTC. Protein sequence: CASSALAGEDEQYF.

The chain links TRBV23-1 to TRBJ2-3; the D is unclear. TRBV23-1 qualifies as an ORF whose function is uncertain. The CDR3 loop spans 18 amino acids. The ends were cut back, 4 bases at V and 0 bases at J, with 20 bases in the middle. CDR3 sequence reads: CASSPNPKGLQSTDTQYF. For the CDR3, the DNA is TGCGCCAGCAGTCCCAACCCGAAGGGTCTACAAAGCACAGATACGCAGTATTTT.

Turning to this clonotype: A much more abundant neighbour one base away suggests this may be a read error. CDR3 bases: TGTGTCAGCAGTTTAAGGCGGCACGGTCAGCCCCAGCATTTT. It codes for CVSSLRRHGQPQHF. The rearrangement links TRBV28 to TRBJ1-5; D call uncertain. CDR1 MDHEN and CDR2 SYDVKM come from the germline V gene. This CDR3 contains 14 residues.

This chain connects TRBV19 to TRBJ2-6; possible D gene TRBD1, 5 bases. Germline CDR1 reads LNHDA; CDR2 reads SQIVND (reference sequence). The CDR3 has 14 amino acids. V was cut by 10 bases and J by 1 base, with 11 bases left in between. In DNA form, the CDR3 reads TGTGCCATCAAGCCAGGGTCTGGGGCCAACGTCCTGACTTTC. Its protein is CAIKPGSGANVLTF.

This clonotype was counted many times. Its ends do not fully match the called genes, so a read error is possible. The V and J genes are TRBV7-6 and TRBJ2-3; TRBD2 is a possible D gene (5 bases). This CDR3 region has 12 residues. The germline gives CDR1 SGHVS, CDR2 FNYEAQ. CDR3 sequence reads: CASSLAEDTQYF. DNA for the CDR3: TGTGCCAGCAGCCTAGCCGAAGATACGCAGTATTTT.

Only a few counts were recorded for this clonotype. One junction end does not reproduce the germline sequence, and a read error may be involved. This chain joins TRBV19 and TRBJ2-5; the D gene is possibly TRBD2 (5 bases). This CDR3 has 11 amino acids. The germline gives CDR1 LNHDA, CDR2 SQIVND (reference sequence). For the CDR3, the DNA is TGTGCCAGTAGCTGGGAGCGCCGCCTTCACTTC. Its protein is CASSWERRLHF.

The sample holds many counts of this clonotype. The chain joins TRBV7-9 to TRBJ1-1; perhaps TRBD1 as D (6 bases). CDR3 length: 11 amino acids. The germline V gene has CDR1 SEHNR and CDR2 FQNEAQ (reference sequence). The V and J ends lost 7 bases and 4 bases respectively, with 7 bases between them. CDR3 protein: CASKGGTEAFF. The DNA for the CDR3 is TGTGCCAGCAAAGGGGGCACTGAAGCTTTCTTT.

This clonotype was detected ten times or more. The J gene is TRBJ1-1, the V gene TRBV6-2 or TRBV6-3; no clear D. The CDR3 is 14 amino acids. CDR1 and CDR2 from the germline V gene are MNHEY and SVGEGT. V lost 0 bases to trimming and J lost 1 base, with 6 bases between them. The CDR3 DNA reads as TGTGCCAGCAGTTACTCGTCCGAGAACACTGAAGCTTTCTTT. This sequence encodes CASSYSSENTEAFF.

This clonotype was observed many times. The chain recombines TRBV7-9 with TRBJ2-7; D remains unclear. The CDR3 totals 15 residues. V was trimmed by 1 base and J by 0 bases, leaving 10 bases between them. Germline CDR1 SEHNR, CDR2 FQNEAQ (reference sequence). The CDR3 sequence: CASSLVVDNSYEQYF. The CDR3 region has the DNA TGTGCCAGCAGCTTAGTAGTTGACAACTCCTACGAGCAGTACTTC.

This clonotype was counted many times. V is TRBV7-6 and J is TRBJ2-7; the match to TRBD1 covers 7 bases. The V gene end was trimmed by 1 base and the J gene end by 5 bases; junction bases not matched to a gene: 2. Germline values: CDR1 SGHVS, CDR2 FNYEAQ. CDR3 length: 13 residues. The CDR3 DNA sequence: TGTGCCAGCAGCTTAGGACAGGGTGACGAGCAGTACTTC. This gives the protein CASSLGQGDEQYF.

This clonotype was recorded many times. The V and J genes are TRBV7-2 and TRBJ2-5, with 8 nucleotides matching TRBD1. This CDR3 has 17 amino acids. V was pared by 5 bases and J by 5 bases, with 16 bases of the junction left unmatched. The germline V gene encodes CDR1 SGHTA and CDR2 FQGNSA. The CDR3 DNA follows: TGTGCCAGCAGCCCCCGGACAGGGATTCAGGTTCAGGAGACCCAGTACTTC. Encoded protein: CASSPRTGIQVQETQYF. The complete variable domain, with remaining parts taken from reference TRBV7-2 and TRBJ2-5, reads GAGVSQSPSNKVTEKGKDVELRCDPISGHTALYWYRQSLGQGLEFLIYFQGNSAPDKSGLPSDRFSAERTGGSVSTLTIQRTQQEDSAVYLCASSPRTGIQVQETQYFGPGTRLLVL.

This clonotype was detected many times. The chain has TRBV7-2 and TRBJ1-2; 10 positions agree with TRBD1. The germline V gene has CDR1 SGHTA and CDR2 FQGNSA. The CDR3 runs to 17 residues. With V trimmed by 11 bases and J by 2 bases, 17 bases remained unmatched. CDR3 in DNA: TGTGCCGGCAAGAGAGGTAGCGGGACAGGGGAAAACTATGGCTACACCTTC. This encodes CAGKRGSGTGENYGYTF.

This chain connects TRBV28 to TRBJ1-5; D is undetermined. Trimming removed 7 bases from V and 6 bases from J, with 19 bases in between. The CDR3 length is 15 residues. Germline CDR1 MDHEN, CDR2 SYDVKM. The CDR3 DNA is TGTGCCAGCAATCCGGACGGAAAGGGTGTTCAGCCCCAGCATTTT. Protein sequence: CASNPDGKGVQPQHF.

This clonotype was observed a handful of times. CDR3 bases: TGTGCCACCAGCAGAGATCGGGGGACCTCTGGAAACACCATATATTTT. Translating gives CATSRDRGTSGNTIYF. The rearrangement joins TRBV15 to TRBJ1-3; tentative D call: TRBD1 (5 bases). Trimming pared 0 bases from V and 0 bases from J, leaving 9 bases between. CDR3 size: 16 residues. The germline V gene encodes CDR1 LNHNV and CDR2 YYDKDF (reference sequence).

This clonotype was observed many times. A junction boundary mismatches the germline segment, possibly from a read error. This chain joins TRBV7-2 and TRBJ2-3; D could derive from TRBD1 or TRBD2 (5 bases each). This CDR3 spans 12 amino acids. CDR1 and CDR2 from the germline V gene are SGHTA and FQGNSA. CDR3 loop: CASSSFGQGEAF. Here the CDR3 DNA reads TGTGCCAGCAGTTCCTTTGGGCAGGGAGAAGCATTT.